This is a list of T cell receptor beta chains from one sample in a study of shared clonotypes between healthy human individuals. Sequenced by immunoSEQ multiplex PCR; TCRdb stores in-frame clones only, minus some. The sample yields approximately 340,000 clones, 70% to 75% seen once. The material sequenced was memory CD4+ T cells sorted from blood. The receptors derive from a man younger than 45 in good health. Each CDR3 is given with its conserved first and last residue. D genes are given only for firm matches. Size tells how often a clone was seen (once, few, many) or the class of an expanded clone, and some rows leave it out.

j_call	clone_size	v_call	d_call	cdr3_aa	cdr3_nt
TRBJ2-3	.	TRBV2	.	CASSDTGYTDTQYF	TGTGCCAGCAGTGACACCGGGTACACAGATACGCAGTATTTT
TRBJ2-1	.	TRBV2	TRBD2	CASKSREGLSNEQFF	TGTGCCAGCAAATCGCGGGAGGGCCTTAGCAATGAGCAGTTCTTC
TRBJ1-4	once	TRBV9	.	CASSAHKGVETSTQKLFF	TGTGCCAGCAGCGCCCACAAAGGAGTTGAAACCTCCACCCAAAAACTGTTTTTT
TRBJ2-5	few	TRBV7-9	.	CASGSATQYF	TGTGCCTCCGGGTCAGCGACCCAGTACTTC
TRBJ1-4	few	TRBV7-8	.	CASASGPREKLFF	TGTGCCAGCGCATCGGGGCCTAGAGAAAAACTGTTTTTT
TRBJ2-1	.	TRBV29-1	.	CSVAADEQFF	TGCAGCGTTGCCGCGGATGAGCAGTTCTTC
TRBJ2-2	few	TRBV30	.	CAWSVRGGELFF	TGTGCCTGGAGTGTACGGGGTGGGGAGCTGTTTTTT
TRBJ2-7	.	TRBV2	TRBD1	CASSGQGVGEKYF	TGTGCCAGCAGTGGACAGGGAGTCGGGGAAAAGTACTTC
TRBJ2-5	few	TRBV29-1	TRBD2	CSVDTSGSWETQYF	TGCAGCGTTGATACTAGCGGGAGTTGGGAGACCCAGTACTTC
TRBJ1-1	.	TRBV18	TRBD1	CASRQGGNTEAFF	TGTGCCAGCCGACAGGGAGGGAACACTGAAGCTTTCTTT
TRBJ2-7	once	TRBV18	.	CASSPQENSAIGQYF	TGTGCCAGCTCACCACAGGAGAATAGCGCGATCGGGCAGTACTTC
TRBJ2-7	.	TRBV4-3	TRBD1	CASSQEPGTGAGEQYF	TGCGCCAGCAGCCAAGAACCCGGGACAGGTGCAGGCGAGCAGTACTTC
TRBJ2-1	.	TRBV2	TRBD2	CASSASGRNNEQFF	TGTGCCAGCTCGGCTAGCGGGAGGAACAATGAGCAGTTCTTC
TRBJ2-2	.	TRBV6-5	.	CASGLNTGELFF	TGTGCCAGCGGGCTCAACACCGGGGAGCTGTTTTTT
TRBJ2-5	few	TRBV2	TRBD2	CASSPGTSGKTQYF	TGTGCCAGCAGTCCCGGGACTAGTGGGAAGACCCAGTACTTC
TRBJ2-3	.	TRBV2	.	CASSRWGDQTTDTQYF	TGTGCCAGCAGTCGATGGGGGGACCAGACTACAGATACGCAGTATTTT
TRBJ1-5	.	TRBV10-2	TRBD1	CASSLGQGHNQPQHF	TGCGCCAGCAGCCTGGGACAGGGCCACAATCAGCCCCAGCATTTT
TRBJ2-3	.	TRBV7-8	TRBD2	CASTPRAGPTDTQYF	TGTGCCAGCACACCGCGAGCGGGACCCACAGATACGCAGTATTTT
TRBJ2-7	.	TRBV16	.	CASTGPPSYEQYF	TGTGCCAGCACCGGACCACCGTCCTACGAGCAGTACTTC
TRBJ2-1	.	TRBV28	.	CASGFEQFF	TGTGCCAGCGGGTTTGAGCAGTTCTTC
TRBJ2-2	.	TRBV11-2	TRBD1	CASRVPGQGPGELFF	TGTGCCAGCAGAGTTCCGGGACAGGGTCCCGGGGAGCTGTTTTTT
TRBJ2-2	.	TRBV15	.	CATQRGSANTGELFF	TGTGCCACTCAAAGGGGGAGCGCGAACACCGGGGAGCTGTTTTTT